This T cell receptor beta chain was sequenced in a study of blood T cell repertoires in COVID-19. The V end lost 1 base, the J end lost 1 base, and 8 bases lay between the germline ends. CDR1 is SSHAT and CDR2 is FNYEAQ in the germline V gene (reference sequence). The CDR3 consists of 14 residues. The repertoire was sequenced with immunoSEQ multiplex PCR; TCRdb's copy has only in-frame clones and lacks some. Of some 180,000 clones listed, 75% to 90% were seen once; the top ten hold around 7%. This TCR was sampled from a woman between 35 and 50 years old with COVID-19, enrolled during active disease. Input material: peripheral blood. The rearrangement joins TRBV7-7 to TRBJ2-7, with D possibly matching TRBD2 (5 bases). CDR3 DNA sequence: TGTGCCAGCAGCTTAGAGGAGGCTTCCTACGAGCAGTACTTC. Its protein product is CASSLEEASYEQYF.